The present T cell receptor beta chain was sequenced within a study of T cells in Graves' hyperthyroidism and ophthalmopathy. TCR beta CDR3 regions were amplified from RNA transcripts. HTBI primers were the set used in a first-round RT-PCR of the TCR CDR3. TCRdb recomputed calls from the multiplex PCR reads with MiXCR, one row per CDR3 protein. The profile shows under 350,000 distinct CDR3 sequences, about 18% of them singletons. The study's findings and limits: In blood, most of the thyroid clonotypes expanded above 0.001 were also present.

Germline CDR1 is MGHRA and CDR2 is YSYEKL. CDR3 size: 14 residues. V was trimmed by 2 bases and J by 6 bases, leaving 11 bases between them. Turning to this clonotype: Its specificity is not known.

The definition of stable Graves' hyperthyroidism was no ophthalmopathy progression within 18 months. The hyperthyroidism was newly diagnosed and had lasted under 2 months; the patients were aged 18 to 65. Patients having uncontrolled infection, another autoimmune disease, pregnancy or lactation were not included. The V call is TRBV4-1, the J call TRBJ1-5; D perhaps matches TRBD1 (6 bases). Material: blood. The sequence derives from a woman aged 45-65 years with Graves' hyperthyroidism. CDR3 DNA sequence: TGCGCCAGCAGCCAACCCGGACAGATTCAGCCCCAGCATTTT. Its translation is CASSQPGQIQPQHF.